A single sample is the source of the 25 T cell receptor beta chains below, sequenced in a study of blood T cell repertoires in COVID-19. Profiled with immunoSEQ multiplex PCR; TCRdb holds only in-frame clones, not every one. Among 210,000 or so clones, roughly 90% were seen once, and the ten largest hold about 5%. The sequenced sample was peripheral blood. The source is a middle-aged woman with acute or convalescent COVID-19.

This chain connects TRBV27 to TRBJ1-1, with 12 bases matching TRBD1. J lost 7 bases, V lost 4 bases, and 7 bases had no gene match. The CDR3 length is 15 residues. From germline, CDR1 is MNHEY and CDR2 SMNVEV (reference sequence). CDR3 amino acids: CASSSGTGGIGEAFF. CDR3 nucleotides: TGTGCCAGCAGTTCAGGGACAGGGGGCATCGGTGAAGCTTTCTTT.

This clone occurred once. The rearrangement uses TRBV30 and TRBJ1-1; the match to TRBD1 covers 7 bases. V dropped 4 bases and J dropped 7; count of bases not matched to a gene: 6. The germline V gene has CDR1 GTSNPN and CDR2 SVGIG (reference sequence). The CDR3 is 12 residues long. DNA of the CDR3: TGTGCCTGGAAGGGACAGTACTTTGAAGCTTTCTTT. Its translation is CAWKGQYFEAFF. Filled out from reference TRBV30 and TRBJ1-1, the complete variable domain reads SQTIHQWPATLVQPVGSPLSLECTVEGTSNPNLYWYRQAAGRGLQLLFYSVGIGQISSEVPQNLSASRPQDRQFILSSKKLLLSDSGFYLCAWKGQYFEAFFGQGTRLTVV.

This chain uses TRBV9 with TRBJ1-6; TRBD1 is a possible D gene (5 bases). CDR1 and CDR2 from the germline V gene are SGDLS and YYNGEE. The CDR3 loop spans 14 amino acids. Trimming cost V 7 bases and J 6 bases, with 14 bases left between them. The CDR3 DNA reads as TGTGCCAGCGGTTCCCAGGGCCCTAATTCACCCCTCCACTTT. Its translation: CASGSQGPNSPLHF.

The rearrangement uses TRBV6-6 and TRBJ2-1; 9 nucleotides agree with TRBD1. J was trimmed by 3 bases and V by 6 bases; bases with no gene match: 6. Germline CDR1 reads MNHNY; CDR2 reads SVGAGI (reference sequence). CDR3 size: 15 residues. Here the CDR3 reads CASRTGTGSYNEQFF. CDR3 DNA sequence: TGTGCCAGCAGAACCGGGACAGGGAGCTACAATGAGCAGTTCTTC.

This chain links TRBV3-1 (or the pseudogene TRBV3-2) with TRBJ2-1; D possibly corresponds to TRBD2 (6 bases). The CDR3 is 16 residues long. Trimming stripped 4 bases from V and 4 bases from J, with 17 bases between. Per the germline V gene, CDR1 is LGHDT and CDR2 is YNNKEL (reference sequence). The CDR3 nucleotides are TGTGCCAGCAGCCGGAAGGGACTCCAACTATACAATGAGCAGTTCTTC. It codes for CASSRKGLQLYNEQFF.

V is TRBV4-1 and J is TRBJ2-3; no firm D call. Germline CDR1 and CDR2: MGHRA and YSYEKL. This CDR3 contains 15 residues. Trimming took off 3 bases at V and 4 bases at J, with 14 bases between the two ends. The CDR3 DNA is TGCGCCAGCAGCCACCGAGAGGTTATTGCAGATACGCAGTATTTT. Translating it yields CASSHREVIADTQYF.

The V call is TRBV11-2, the J call TRBJ2-7, with a possible D match to TRBD1 (5 bases). Trimming cost V 2 bases and J 2 bases, with 10 bases left between them. The CDR3 consists of 14 residues. CDR1 is SGHAT, CDR2 FQNNGV, per germline. The CDR3 bases are TGTGCCAGCAGCTTATATCAGGGCACCTACGAGCAGTACGTC. Translating gives CASSLYQGTYEQYV.

CDR3 amino acids: CASRQRDRGVVEAFF. In nucleotides, the CDR3 is TGTGCCAGCAGACAAAGGGACAGGGGGGTTGTGGAAGCTTTCTTT. The V gene is TRBV6-6, the J gene TRBJ1-1; 11 bases are shared with TRBD1. The length of the CDR3 is 15 residues. V dropped 6 bases and J dropped 8; count of bases not matched to a gene: 11. Per the germline V gene, CDR1 is MNHNY and CDR2 is SVGAGI (reference sequence).

This rearrangement joins TRBV5-1 to TRBJ1-2, with D perhaps matching TRBD1 (5 bases). CDR3 length: 14 amino acids. The V end was cut by 0 bases, the J end by 6 bases, with 12 bases between. Germline V gene sequence: CDR1 SGHRS, CDR2 YFSETQ. The CDR3 sequence is CASSLDSRVDGYTF. CDR3 coding DNA: TGCGCCAGCAGCTTGGATAGCAGGGTGGATGGCTACACCTTC.

This clone was observed once. The V call is TRBV24-1, the J call TRBJ1-2; TRBD1 aligns across 9 bases. The CDR3 has 17 amino acids. Per germline, CDR1 KGHDR and CDR2 SFDVKD. Unmatched junction bases numbered 13, after V lost 4 bases and J lost 5 bases. The CDR3 reads CATSDRPGTGFSYGYTF. For the CDR3, the DNA is TGTGCCACCAGTGACCGTCCGGGGACAGGGTTTTCGTATGGCTACACCTTC.

The chain recombines TRBV12-5 with TRBJ2-7, with 10 bases aligning to TRBD1. Trimming cost V 0 bases and J 5 bases; bases outside gene matches: 7. The length of the CDR3 is 16 residues. CDR1 and CDR2 (germline): LGHNT, FRNRAP. The CDR3 reads CASGLVLGTGVDEQYV. CDR3 sequence (DNA): TGTGCTAGTGGTTTGGTACTGGGGACAGGGGTAGACGAGCAGTACGTC.

This chain links TRBV5-6 with TRBJ2-5; 10 bases line up with TRBD1. The germline V gene encodes CDR1 SGHDT and CDR2 YYEEEE. The CDR3 covers 14 residues. The trim removed 3 bases at V and 3 bases at J, leaving 2 bases unmatched. The CDR3 loop reads CASSYGTGEETQYF. The CDR3 DNA is TGTGCCAGCAGCTACGGGACAGGGGAAGAGACCCAGTACTTC.

CDR3 sequence reads: CASSEAGRPYEQYV. DNA of the CDR3: TGTGCCAGCAGTGAAGCGGGCAGACCCTACGAGCAGTACGTC. V is TRBV6-1 and J is TRBJ2-7; D gene unclear. Germline loops: CDR1 MNHNS, CDR2 SASEGT. V lost 0 bases, J lost 2 bases, and 8 bases lay in between. The CDR3 is made up of 14 amino acids.

The V and J genes are TRBV7-9 and TRBJ1-5; possibly TRBD1 for D (5 bases). V was trimmed by 1 base and J by 7 bases, leaving 14 bases between them. This CDR3 is built from 15 residues. The V gene's germline CDR1 is SEHNR and CDR2 FQNEAQ (reference sequence). As DNA, the CDR3 is TGTGCCAGCAGCTTAGGAACGGGGGTCGGACAGCCCCAGCATTTT. This encodes CASSLGTGVGQPQHF. Full variable domain (missing parts from reference TRBV7-9 and TRBJ1-5): DTGVSQNPRHKITKRGQNVTFRCDPISEHNRLYWYRQTLGQGPEFLTYFQNEAQLEKSRLLSDRFSAERPKGSFSTLEIQRTEQGDSAMYLCASSLGTGVGQPQHFGDGTRLSIL.

The genes are TRBV21-1 and TRBJ2-1; the table assigns TRBD2, which was not confirmed against the DNA. TRBV21-1 is a known pseudogene. The length of the CDR3 is 16 residues. In DNA, the CDR3 is TGTGCCAGCAGCAAAGAAGATAGCGGGGGGGTAAATGAGCAGTTCTTC. It codes for CASSKEDSGGVNEQFF.

The chain has TRBV4-2 and TRBJ1-1; the D is unclear. Germline V gene data show CDR1 as LGHNA and CDR2 as YNFKEQ. The CDR3 runs 15 residues. Trimming cost V 0 bases and J 0 bases, with 8 bases left between them. The CDR3 nucleotides read TGTGCCAGCAGCCAAGAAGGAGGATTGAACACTGAAGCTTTCTTT. Its protein is CASSQEGGLNTEAFF.

This rearrangement joins TRBV5-6 to TRBJ1-4, with 7 bases matching TRBD1. Per the germline V gene, CDR1 is SGHDT and CDR2 is YYEEEE. Trimming at V came to 5 bases and at J to 6 bases, leaving 16 bases not matched to a gene. CDR3 length: 17 amino acids. The CDR3 sequence is CASSVHRGRSMDEKLFF. The DNA of the CDR3 is TGTGCCAGCAGTGTCCACAGGGGACGGTCCATGGATGAAAAACTGTTTTTT.

This clone was counted a single time. The chain employs TRBV30 and TRBJ1-6, with D unclear. The V end was cut by 5 bases, the J end by 10 bases, with 15 bases between. The length of the CDR3 is 13 residues. From germline, CDR1 is GTSNPN and CDR2 SVGIG (reference sequence). CDR3 sequence (DNA): TGTGCCTGGGGAAGGCAGGCTTACTCACCCCTCCACTTT. Residues: CAWGRQAYSPLHF.

The genes are TRBV11-3 and TRBJ1-3; 9 bases match TRBD1. The CDR3 consists of 16 residues. V lost 5 bases, J lost 0 bases, and 5 bases stayed unmatched. From germline, CDR1 is SGHNT and CDR2 YENEEA. The CDR3 spells CASSQGQGSSGNTIYF. CDR3 DNA: TGTGCCAGCAGCCAAGGACAGGGGAGCTCTGGAAACACCATATATTTT.

The CDR3 coding sequence is TGCGCCAGCAGCCAAGCCCCTGAGGGCCCGGGAAGCTCCTATAATTCACCCCTCCACTTT. Residues: CASSQAPEGPGSSYNSPLHF. The chain uses TRBV4-1 and TRBJ1-6; D remains unclear. Trimming pared 1 base from V and 0 bases from J, leaving 19 bases between. Germline V gene sequence: CDR1 MGHRA, CDR2 YSYEKL. The CDR3 spans 20 residues.

The chain recombines TRBV6-1 with TRBJ1-1; 7 positions agree with TRBD1. The V gene end was trimmed by 3 bases and the J gene end by 4 bases; junction bases not matched to a gene: 8. The CDR3 is 15 amino acids. Germline assignment: CDR1 MNHNS and CDR2 SASEGT. CDR3 residues: CASSEITGAGTEAFF. The CDR3 DNA sequence: TGTGCCAGCAGTGAGATTACAGGGGCCGGCACTGAAGCTTTCTTT.

The J gene is TRBJ1-5, the V gene TRBV7-2; perhaps TRBD1 as D (5 bases). There are 15 residues in the CDR3. Per germline, CDR1 SGHTA and CDR2 FQGNSA. Between the trimmed V and J ends, which lost 1 base and 3 bases, there was a span of 10 bases. CDR3 residues: CASSLEGKINQPQHF. CDR3 nucleotide sequence: TGTGCCAGCAGCTTAGAGGGGAAGATCAATCAGCCCCAGCATTTT.

This clone came up once. CDR3 sequence (DNA): TGTGCCAGCAGCTTAGGCGGCTCCTACGAGCAGTACGTC. Protein sequence: CASSLGGSYEQYV. The rearrangement uses TRBV11-2 and TRBJ2-7; no firm D call. The germline gives CDR1 SGHAT, CDR2 FQNNGV. Trimming took off 1 base at V and 0 bases at J, with 4 bases between the two ends. The length of the CDR3 is 13 residues.

The V call is TRBV5-1, the J call TRBJ1-3; D call uncertain. Trimming left V 0 bases short and J 0 bases short, with 7 bases between. The CDR3 runs 15 residues. CDR1 is SGHRS and CDR2 is YFSETQ in the germline V gene. The CDR3 coding sequence is TGCGCCAGCAGCTTGGGTCAGTCCTCTGGAAACACCATATATTTT. It encodes CASSLGQSSGNTIYF.

The chain uses TRBV12-3 or TRBV12-4 and TRBJ1-2, with D perhaps TRBD1 (6 bases). Trimming pared 4 bases from V and 5 bases from J, leaving 11 bases between. The CDR3 consists of 13 residues. For the CDR3, the DNA is TGTGCCAGCAGTTCTTCAGGGGTTTATGGCTACACCTTC. This codes for CASSSSGVYGYTF.